Following are 5 T cell receptor beta chains from one sample sequenced in a study of CD8 T cells in Susac syndrome. Reverse transcription of 0.5 to 1 ug RNA was performed with random hexamers. TCRdb recomputed calls from the immunoSEQ multiplex PCR reads with MiXCR, one row per CDR3 protein. The data contain around 130,000 distinct CDR3 sequences, around 85% of them singletons. The sequenced material came from CD8+ T cells from PBMCs. The receptors derive from a human donor with multiple sclerosis.

CDR3 bases: TGTGCCAGCAAAAGTCGGGGACTATATACCCCCGCCTTCTATGGCTACACCTTC. It is translated as CASKSRGLYTPAFYGYTF. The chain combines TRBV6-1 with TRBJ1-2, with TRBD1 as a possible D gene (5 bases). The CDR3 spans 18 residues. Germline values: CDR1 MNHNS, CDR2 SASEGT. V shed 7 bases and J shed 4 bases, with 28 bases lying between them.

A few counts support this clonotype. The V call is TRBV19, the J call TRBJ2-5; D is perhaps TRBD2 (6 bases). V was shortened by 5 bases and J by 0 bases, with 10 bases between the two germline ends. CDR3 size: 14 residues. Per the germline V gene, CDR1 is LNHDA and CDR2 is SQIVND (reference sequence). The DNA for the CDR3 is TGTGCCAGTAGTTCCTGGGACTACCAAGAGACCCAGTACTTC. It specifies CASSSWDYQETQYF. Variable domain in full (rest from reference TRBV19 and TRBJ2-5): DGGITQSPKYLFRKEGQNVTLSCEQNLNHDAMYWYRQDPGQGLRLIYYSQIVNDFQKGDIAEGYSVSREKKESFPLTVTSAQKNPTAFYLCASSSWDYQETQYFGPGTRLLVL.

This clonotype was counted once. This sequence joins TRBV7-9 and TRBJ2-1, with D maybe TRBD2 (6 bases). CDR3 length: 13 residues. The ends were cut back, 5 bases at V and 10 bases at J, with 15 bases in the middle. The germline V gene encodes CDR1 SEHNR and CDR2 FQNEAQ (reference sequence). CDR3 sequence reads: CASSPPTSWEQFF. The DNA of the CDR3 is TGTGCCAGCAGCCCCCCGACTAGTTGGGAGCAGTTCTTC.

The CDR3 coding sequence is TGTGCCAGCAGTGTCGCGGGGGACTATGGCTACACCTTC. It codes for CASSVAGDYGYTF. The chain combines TRBV27 with TRBJ1-2; a weak D match, TRBD1 (5 bases). Germline V gene data show CDR1 as MNHEY and CDR2 as SMNVEV (reference sequence). V was pared by 5 bases and J by 3 bases, with 10 bases between. The CDR3 extends over 13 amino acids.

V and J are TRBV7-3 and TRBJ2-1; 11 bases agree with TRBD2. This CDR3 has 17 amino acids. V was clipped by 5 bases and J by 3 bases; unmatched bases: 9. Germline V gives CDR1 SGHTA, CDR2 FQGTGA. The CDR3 loop is CASSPRTSGHHYNEQFF. The CDR3 DNA sequence: TGTGCCAGCAGCCCACGGACTAGCGGGCACCACTACAATGAGCAGTTCTTC.